This T cell receptor beta chain stems from a study of CD8+CD57+ T cells in acquired aplastic anemia. Across the whole study: Quantities of DNA derived from sorted CD4+ and CD8+ cells averaged approximately 3.3 ug. In CD4+ cells, healthy donors produced an average of approximately 11 million reads. General study results and limits: Patients and controls shared about 30 CD8+ CDR3 sequences. Patient and control CD8+ Simpson's diversity was not significantly different.

With regard to this clonotype: The antigen is not known. A read error may account for a junction end that differs from germline.

The length of the CDR3 is 14 residues. Germline-derived CDR1 and CDR2 are SSHAT and FNYEAQ (reference sequence). The template for TCR beta VDJ and CDR3 sequence profiling was genomic DNA. Using its own MiXCR run on the reads, TCRdb lists one record per CDR3 protein. The table shows under 200,000 distinct CDR3 sequences, with 63% occurring only once. Sequenced: sorted CD4+, CD8+, or CD8+CD57+ T cells (not recorded which) from PBMCs. The TCR comes from a human donor in good health. This rearrangement joins TRBV7-7 to TRBJ2-7; D may correspond to TRBD1 or TRBD2 (5 bases each). The DNA for the CDR3 is TGTGCTAGCAGCCCGGGGCAAGGGTGGGACGAGCAGTACTTC. Residues: CASSPGQGWDEQYF.